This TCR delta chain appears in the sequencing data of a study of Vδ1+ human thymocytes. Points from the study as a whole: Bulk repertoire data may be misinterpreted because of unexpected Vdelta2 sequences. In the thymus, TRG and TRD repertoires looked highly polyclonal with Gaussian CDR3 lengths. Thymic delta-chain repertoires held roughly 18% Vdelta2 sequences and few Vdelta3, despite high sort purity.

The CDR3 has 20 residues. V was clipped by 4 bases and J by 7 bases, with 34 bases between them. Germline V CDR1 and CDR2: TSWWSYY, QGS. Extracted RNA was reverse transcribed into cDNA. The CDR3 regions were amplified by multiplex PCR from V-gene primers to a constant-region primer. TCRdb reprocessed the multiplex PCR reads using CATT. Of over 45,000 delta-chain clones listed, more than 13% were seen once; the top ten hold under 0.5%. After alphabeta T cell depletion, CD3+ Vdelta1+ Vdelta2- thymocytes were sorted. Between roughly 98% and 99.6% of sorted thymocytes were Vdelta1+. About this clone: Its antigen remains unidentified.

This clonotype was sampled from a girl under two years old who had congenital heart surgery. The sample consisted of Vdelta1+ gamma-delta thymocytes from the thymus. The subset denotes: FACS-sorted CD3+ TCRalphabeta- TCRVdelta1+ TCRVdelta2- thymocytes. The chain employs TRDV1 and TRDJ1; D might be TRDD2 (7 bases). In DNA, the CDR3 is TGTGCTCTTGGGGGTCCCTTCCTCCATGGGGGTTCACACTCGGTCGGTAAACTCATCTTT. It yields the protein CALGGPFLHGGSHSVGKLIF.